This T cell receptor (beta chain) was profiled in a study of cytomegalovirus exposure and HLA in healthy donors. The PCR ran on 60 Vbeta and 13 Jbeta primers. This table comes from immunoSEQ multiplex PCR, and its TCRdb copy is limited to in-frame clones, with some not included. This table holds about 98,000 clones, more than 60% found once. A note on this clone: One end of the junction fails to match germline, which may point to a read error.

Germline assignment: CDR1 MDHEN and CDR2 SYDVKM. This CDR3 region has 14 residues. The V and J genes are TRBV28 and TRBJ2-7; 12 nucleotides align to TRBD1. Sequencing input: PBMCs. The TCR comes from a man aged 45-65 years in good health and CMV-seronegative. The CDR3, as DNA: TGTGCCAGCAGTGGGACAGGGGGCTCCCACGAGCAGTACTTC. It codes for CASSGTGGSHEQYF.